This T cell receptor (beta chain) was obtained from a study of cytomegalovirus exposure and HLA in healthy donors. Primers: 60 Vbeta forward and 13 Jbeta reverse. The protocol was immunoSEQ multiplex PCR, while the TCRdb copy is restricted to in-frame clones and leaves out a portion. Of around 200,000 clones detected, approximately 80% appear once; the ten largest clones hold 1% to 1.5%. V shed 5 bases, J shed 7 bases, and the junction held 13 bases outside the gene matches. This CDR3 spans 16 amino acids. In germline, CDR1 is LGHNT, CDR2 FRNRAP. The sample comprised PBMCs. The TCR sequence derives from a girl aged 2-10 years in good health and CMV-seropositive. The chain couples TRBV12-5 to TRBJ1-5; TRBD1 agrees at 8 bases. The DNA for the CDR3 is TGTGCTAGTGGTGCGGACAGGGCGGGTTTTAAACAGCCCCAGCATTTT. Translation gives CASGADRAGFKQPQHF.